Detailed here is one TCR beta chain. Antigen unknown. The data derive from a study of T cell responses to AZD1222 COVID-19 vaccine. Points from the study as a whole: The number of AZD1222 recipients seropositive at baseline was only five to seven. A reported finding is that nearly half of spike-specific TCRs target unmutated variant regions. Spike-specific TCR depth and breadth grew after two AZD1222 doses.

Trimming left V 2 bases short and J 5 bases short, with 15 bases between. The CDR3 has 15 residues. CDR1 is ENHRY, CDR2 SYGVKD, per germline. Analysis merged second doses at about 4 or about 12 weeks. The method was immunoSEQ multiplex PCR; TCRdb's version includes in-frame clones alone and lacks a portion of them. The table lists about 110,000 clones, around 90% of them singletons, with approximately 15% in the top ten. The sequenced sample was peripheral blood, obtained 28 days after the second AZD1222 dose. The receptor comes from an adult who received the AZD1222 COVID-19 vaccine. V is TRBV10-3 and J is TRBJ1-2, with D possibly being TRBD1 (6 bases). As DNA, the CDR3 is TGTGCCATCAGTGAGAAGGACAGCAGAAGTTATGGCTACACCTTC. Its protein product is CAISEKDSRSYGYTF.